This is a list of T cell receptor beta chains from one sample in a study of T-cell reconstitution after alpha-beta-depleted transplantation in children. Each CDR3 protein gets one entry after TCRdb re-called the PCR reads with MiXCR. The table includes about 340,000 distinct CDR3 sequences, roughly 15% detected once. This sample comprised PBMCs, obtained from the stem cell graft. Receptor source: a human donor who donated a stem cell graft to a child with Fanconi anemia. Both conserved end residues are part of each CDR3. The order of the fields is J gene, V gene, D gene, clone size, CDR3 DNA, CDR3 protein. The D gene is left open where the match is weak. Not every row has a clone size; where given, it reads once, few, many or a size class.

TRBJ1-4 TRBV7-9 . few TGTGCCAGCAGCTTAGGCTCACAGGGATATGAAAAACTGTTTTTT CASSLGSQGYEKLFF
TRBJ2-5 TRBV4-3 . few TGCGCCAGCAGCCAAGACTTCCGGGGGAGAGAGACCCAGTACTTC CASSQDFRGRETQYF
TRBJ1-5 TRBV6-1 . many TGTGCCAGCAGACCCGGACAGAGCAATCAGCCCCAGCATTTT CASRPGQSNQPQHF
TRBJ1-4 TRBV5-1 . . TGCGCCAGCAGCCCGGGACCCTCTGAAGAAAAACTGTTTTTT CASSPGPSEEKLFF
TRBJ2-5 TRBV7-2 TRBD2 few TGTGCCAGCTTGGGGGGGGGGAACCAAGAGACCCAGTACTTC CASLGGGNQETQYF
TRBJ1-1 TRBV6-5 TRBD1 many TGTGCCAGCAGTTTCGAGACAGGGACTACTGAAGCTTTCTTT CASSFETGTTEAFF
TRBJ2-1 TRBV5-1 . . TGCGCCAGCAGTTCCAGGGGGGCCGCAGATGAGCAGTTCTTC CASSSRGAADEQFF
TRBJ2-3 TRBV5-5 . many TGTGCCAGCACCCCCGAAGACTATTTCACAGATACGCAGTATTTT CASTPEDYFTDTQYF
TRBJ1-5 TRBV20-1 . few TGCAGTGCTGGTGTCGGAGGTAGCAATCAGCCCCAGCATTTT CSAGVGGSNQPQHF
TRBJ2-1 TRBV7-3 TRBD2 . TGTGCCAGCAGCACACTAGCGGGCGATGAGCAGTTCTTC CASSTLAGDEQFF